One and the same sample provided the 4 T cell receptor beta chains below, sequenced in a study of blood T cell repertoires in COVID-19. Clones were sequenced by immunoSEQ multiplex PCR, and TCRdb holds only the in-frame ones, with some missing. The sample carries a few hundred thousand clones, more than 75% recorded once. Sequencing was carried out using peripheral blood. The receptors were gathered from a man in his forties or fifties who had recovered from COVID-19.

The chain combines TRBV29-1 with TRBJ2-7; possibly TRBD1 for D (5 bases). There are 11 residues in the CDR3. Germline V gene lookup returns CDR1 SQVTM and CDR2 ANQGSEA. The V end lost 7 bases, the J end lost 4 bases, and 11 bases lay between the germline ends. This CDR3 reads CSGRVDYEQYF. In DNA form, the CDR3 reads TGCAGCGGCAGGGTCGATTACGAGCAGTACTTC.

This sequence joins TRBV7-8 and TRBJ1-1; a possible D gene is TRBD1 (6 bases). This CDR3 has 14 amino acids. Trimming stripped 1 base from V and 0 bases from J, with 6 bases between. Germline lookup yields CDR1 SGHVS and CDR2 FQNEAQ. This chain's CDR3 is CASSLDRVNTEAFF. The CDR3 region has the DNA TGTGCCAGCAGCTTAGACAGGGTGAACACTGAAGCTTTCTTT.

The chain carries TRBV20-1 and TRBJ2-7; 10 bases agree with TRBD2. Trimming removed 3 bases from V and 0 bases from J; junction bases left unmatched: 5. There are 15 residues in the CDR3. Germline V gene sequence: CDR1 DFQATT, CDR2 SNEGSKA (reference sequence). This chain's CDR3 is CSASSAGGNSYEQYF. DNA for the CDR3: TGCAGTGCTAGTTCAGCGGGAGGGAACTCCTACGAGCAGTACTTC.

This chain connects TRBV12-3 or TRBV12-4 to TRBJ2-1; 9 nucleotides line up with TRBD1. V was clipped by 6 bases and J by 7 bases; unmatched bases: 4. The CDR3 totals 13 residues. CDR3 amino acids: CASSRDRGNEQFF. The CDR3, as DNA: TGTGCCAGCAGCCGTGACAGGGGGAATGAGCAGTTCTTC.